Listed here is a single TCR beta chain. Terminally differentiated effector memory CD45RA+ cells were excluded by CCR7 positive selection of CD45RO-negative cells. Adult Caucasians living in Nashville, Tennessee made up all of the donors. The CDR3 consists of 15 residues. CDR1 is LNHDA and CDR2 is SQIVND in the germline V gene (reference sequence). V dropped 3 bases and J dropped 2; count of bases not matched to a gene: 0. This sample is part of a study of shared clonotypes between healthy human individuals. Here immunoSEQ multiplex PCR was the method, and the copy in TCRdb shows in-frame clones only, minus some. This table holds about 680,000 clones, around 90% found once.

The sequenced material came from naive CD8+ T cells sorted from blood. The V and J genes are TRBV19 and TRBJ2-1; 11 nucleotides line up with TRBD2. The TCR comes from a man in his thirties or forties in good health. The CDR3 reads CASSMGLAAYNEQFF. The DNA of the CDR3 is TGTGCCAGTAGTATGGGACTAGCGGCCTACAATGAGCAGTTCTTC.